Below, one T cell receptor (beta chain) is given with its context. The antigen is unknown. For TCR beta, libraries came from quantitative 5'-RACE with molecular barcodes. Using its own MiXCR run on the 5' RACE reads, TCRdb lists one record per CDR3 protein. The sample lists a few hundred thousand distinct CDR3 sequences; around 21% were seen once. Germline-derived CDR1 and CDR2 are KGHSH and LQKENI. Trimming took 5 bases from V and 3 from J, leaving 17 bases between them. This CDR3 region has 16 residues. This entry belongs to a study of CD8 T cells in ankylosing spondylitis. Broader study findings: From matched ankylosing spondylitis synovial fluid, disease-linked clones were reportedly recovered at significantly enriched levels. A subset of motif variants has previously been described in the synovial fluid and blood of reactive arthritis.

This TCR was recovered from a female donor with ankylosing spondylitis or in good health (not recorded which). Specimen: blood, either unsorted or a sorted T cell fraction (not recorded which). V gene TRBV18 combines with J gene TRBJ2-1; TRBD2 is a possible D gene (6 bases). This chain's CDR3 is CASSSLTSSNYNEQFF. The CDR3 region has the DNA TGTGCCAGCTCATCCCTAACTAGCTCCAACTACAATGAGCAGTTCTTC.